Described below is a single TCR beta chain sequence and its context. The antigen remains unidentified. The study profiled TCR beta VDJ and CDR3 using genomic DNA as template. From the reads, TCRdb called clonotypes with MiXCR, one entry per CDR3 protein. The data show about 190,000 distinct CDR3 sequences, approximately 50% seen once. This sample was included in a study of CD8+CD57+ T cells in acquired aplastic anemia. Study-wide context: Sorted CD4+ and CD8+ cells yielded DNA averaging around 3 ug. The average read count for CD4+ cells in healthy donors was some 11 million. Broader study findings: The study found no significant CD8+ Simpson's diversity difference between patients and controls.

The V end was cut by 5 bases, the J end by 2 bases, with 9 bases between. The CDR3 covers 13 residues. Germline CDR1 LNHDA, CDR2 SQIVND (reference sequence). The TCR was taken from a human donor in good health, serving as a control. Specimen: sorted CD4+, CD8+, or CD8+CD57+ T cells (not recorded which) from PBMCs. V and J are TRBV19 and TRBJ1-2, with D tentatively TRBD1 (6 bases). CDR3 region: CASSPGTNYGYTF. The CDR3 DNA is TGTGCCAGTAGTCCCGGGACAAACTATGGCTACACCTTC. Full variable domain (rest looked up from reference TRBV19 and TRBJ1-2): DGGITQSPKYLFRKEGQNVTLSCEQNLNHDAMYWYRQDPGQGLRLIYYSQIVNDFQKGDIAEGYSVSREKKESFPLTVTSAQKNPTAFYLCASSPGTNYGYTFGSGTRLTVV.